This section outlines one T cell receptor (beta chain) sequence together with its context. Its antigen remains unknown. This entry is derived from a study of post-analysis software for immune sequencing data. The wider study: Relapsing-remitting, secondary progressive and progressive-relapsing multiple sclerosis courses were included.

Study-level findings and limits: In patients, 4 to 6 TRBV segments were more frequent than in controls, with TRBV5-6, TRBV5-1 and TRBV20-1 among them. Normalized Chao1 diversity was significantly lower in multiple sclerosis patients than in controls. Strong co-clustering by F measure linked samples that shared a preparation batch.

Unique molecular identifiers were present in the TCR beta cDNA libraries. TCRdb itself ran the PCR reads through MiXCR, one entry per CDR3 protein. The sample yields around 710,000 distinct CDR3 sequences, approximately 44% seen once. This CDR3 comprises 14 residues. The V gene lost 0 bases and the J gene lost 4 bases, with 12 bases spanning the gap. CDR1 and CDR2 (germline): DFQATT, SNEGSKA (reference sequence). The chain combines TRBV20-1 with TRBJ1-2, with D maybe TRBD1 (5 bases). The TCR sequence derives from a girl under 18 with multiple sclerosis. Source material: blood. Here the CDR3 DNA reads TGCAGTGCTAGAGATCTGGCGGGGACCTATGGCTACACCTTC. Amino acids: CSARDLAGTYGYTF.